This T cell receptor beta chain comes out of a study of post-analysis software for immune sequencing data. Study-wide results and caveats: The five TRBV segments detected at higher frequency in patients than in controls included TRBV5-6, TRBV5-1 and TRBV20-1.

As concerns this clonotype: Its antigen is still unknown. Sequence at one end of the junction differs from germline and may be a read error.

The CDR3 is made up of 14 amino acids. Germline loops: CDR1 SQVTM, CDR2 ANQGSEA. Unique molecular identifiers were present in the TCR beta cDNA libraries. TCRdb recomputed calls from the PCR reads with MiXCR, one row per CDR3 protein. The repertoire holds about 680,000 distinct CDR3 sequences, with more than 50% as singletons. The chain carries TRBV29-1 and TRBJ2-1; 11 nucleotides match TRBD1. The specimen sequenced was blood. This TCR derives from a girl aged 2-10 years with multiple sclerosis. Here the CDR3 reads CGVEGQGALNEQFF. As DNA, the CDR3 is TGCGGCGTTGAAGGACAGGGGGCGTTAAATGAGCAGTTCTTC.